Described below is a single T cell receptor beta chain sequence and its context. These data originate in a study of regulatory T cells in long-lasting Graves disease. Assembly of TCR beta libraries relied on iRepertoire HTBI primers together with Arm-PCR of CDR3 regions. TCRdb redid the calling of the multiplex PCR reads with MiXCR, one entry per CDR3 protein. The table shows roughly 560,000 distinct CDR3 sequences, with about 12% occurring only once. Sample time point: newly diagnosed GD, antithyroid drugs for less than 3 months. After RNA was extracted from PBMCs, the TCR library was made from it. The CDR3 runs 14 residues. These records were also assigned to another study, of T cells in Graves' hyperthyroidism and ophthalmopathy.

The source was peripheral blood mononuclear cells (PBMCs), collected at new diagnosis, from a patient treated with antithyroid drugs. The V call is TRBV12-3 or TRBV12-4, the J call TRBJ2-1; possible D gene TRBD2, 6 bases. Matching the DNA end better, TRBJ2-5 makes the J call doubtful. The sequence derives from a woman in her twenties or thirties with Graves disease. CDR3 DNA: TGTGCCAGCAGTATCCGGAGGGGTGGGGAGACCCAGTACTTC. Protein product: CASSIRRGGETQYF.